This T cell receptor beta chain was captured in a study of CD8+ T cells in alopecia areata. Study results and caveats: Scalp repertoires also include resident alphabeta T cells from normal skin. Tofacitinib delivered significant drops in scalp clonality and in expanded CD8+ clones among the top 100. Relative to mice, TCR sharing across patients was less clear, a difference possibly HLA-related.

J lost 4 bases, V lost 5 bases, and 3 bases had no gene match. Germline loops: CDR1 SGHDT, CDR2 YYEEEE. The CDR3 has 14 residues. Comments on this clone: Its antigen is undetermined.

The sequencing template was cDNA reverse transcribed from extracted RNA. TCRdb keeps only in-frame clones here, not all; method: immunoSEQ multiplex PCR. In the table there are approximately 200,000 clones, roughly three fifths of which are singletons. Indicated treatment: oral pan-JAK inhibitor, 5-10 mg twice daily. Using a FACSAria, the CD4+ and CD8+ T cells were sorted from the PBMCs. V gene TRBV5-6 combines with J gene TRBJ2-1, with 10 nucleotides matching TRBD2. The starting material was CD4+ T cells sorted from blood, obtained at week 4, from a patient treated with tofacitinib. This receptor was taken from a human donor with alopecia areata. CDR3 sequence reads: CASRAGGPYNEQFF. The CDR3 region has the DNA TGTGCCAGCAGAGCGGGGGGGCCGTACAATGAGCAGTTCTTC.